A selection of T cell receptor beta chains follows, all from one sample in a study of response to subunit inactivated influenza vaccine. TCRdb used MiXCR to reprocess the RT-PCR reads, holding one entry per CDR3 protein. This sample has about 180,000 distinct CDR3 sequences, with about 10% found just once. Sample: CD8+ T cells sorted from PBMCs, taken less than 30 months after vaccination. The receptors stem from a man between 50 and 75 years old who received an inactivated influenza vaccine. Both conserved end residues are part of each CDR3. Each record gives: V gene, D gene, clone size, J gene, CDR3 protein, CDR3 DNA. A D gene is named only where the DNA matches it firmly. Some rows mark clone size as missing; the rest say once, few, many or name a class of expanded clone.

TRBV12-3/TRBV12-4,TRBD1,many,TRBJ2-1,CASSFTGGVSQFF,TGTGCCAGCAGTTTTACAGGGGGCGTTAGTCAGTTCTTC
TRBV19,-,few,TRBJ2-7,CASSIFLGYEQYF,TGTGCCAGTAGTATTTTTTTGGGGTACGAGCAGTACTTC
TRBV4-3,TRBD2,few,TRBJ2-3,CASSQDPSGGTTDTQYF,TGCGCCAGCAGCCAAGATCCTAGCGGGGGGACCACAGATACGCAGTATTTT
TRBV15,-,-,TRBJ2-3,CVTSRTDTQYF,TGTGTCACCAGCAGGACAGATACGCAGTATTTT
TRBV3-1,-,few,TRBJ1-2,CASSRSRSGNGYTF,TGTGCCAGCAGCCGCAGCCGCTCCGGCAATGGCTACACCTTC
TRBV6-5,-,-,TRBJ1-4,CASSSSGTAGEKLFF,TGTGCCAGCAGTTCCTCCGGGACGGCTGGTGAAAAACTGTTTTTT
TRBV7-8,-,-,TRBJ1-2,CASSPEAAGYGYTF,TGTGCCAGCAGCCCGGAGGCAGCGGGCTATGGCTACACCTTC
TRBV12-3/TRBV12-4,TRBD1,few,TRBJ2-7,CASSSPSGGGYEQYF,TGTGCCAGCAGTTCTCCATCAGGGGGCGGGTACGAGCAGTACTTC
TRBV29-1,-,many,TRBJ1-5,CSVEDQGFGSPQHF,TGCAGCGTTGAAGATCAGGGTTTTGGAAGTCCCCAGCATTTT
TRBV7-8,-,few,TRBJ2-5,CASSFTGRETQYF,TGTGCCAGCAGCTTCACGGGTCGGGAGACCCAGTACTTC
TRBV25-1,TRBD1,-,TRBJ2-2,CASSEPGQPTGELFF,TGTGCCAGCAGTGAACCGGGACAGCCTACCGGGGAGCTGTTTTTT
TRBV27,-,-,TRBJ2-7,CASSLVGAGTEQYF,TGTGCCAGCAGTTTAGTAGGGGCAGGTACCGAGCAGTACTTC
TRBV20-1,-,-,TRBJ1-5,CSARDLRGPNHPQHF,TGCAGTGCTAGAGATCTCAGGGGCCCAAATCATCCCCAGCATTTT
TRBV20-1,-,-,TRBJ2-7,CSTKRGHSYEQYF,TGCAGTACCAAAAGAGGACACTCCTACGAGCAGTACTTC
TRBV13,TRBD1,few,TRBJ2-7,CASSPGTGGLNEQYF,TGTGCCAGCAGCCCGGGGACAGGGGGCCTGAACGAGCAGTACTTC
TRBV6-5,-,medium-sized,TRBJ2-7,CASTYHRDSYEQYF,TGTGCCAGCACCTACCATCGGGACTCCTACGAGCAGTACTTC
TRBV5-1,TRBD2,many,TRBJ2-3,CASSYLAGGAGTDTQYF,TGCGCCAGCAGCTACCTAGCGGGAGGCGCGGGCACAGATACGCAGTATTTT
TRBV20-1,-,-,TRBJ2-1,CSARDVSSYNEQFF,TGCAGTGCTAGGGATGTGTCTTCCTACAATGAGCAGTTCTTC
TRBV10-3,TRBD2,many,TRBJ2-3,CATRVAGGLNSDTQYF,TGTGCCACCCGGGTAGCGGGGGGTCTGAATTCAGATACGCAGTATTTT
TRBV9,TRBD2,-,TRBJ2-7,CASSVVPSGGDEQYF,TGTGCCAGCAGCGTAGTGCCTAGCGGGGGCGACGAGCAGTACTTC
TRBV12-3/TRBV12-4,-,few,TRBJ1-2,CASRVYNYGYTF,TGTGCCAGCAGGGTCTATAACTATGGCTACACCTTC
TRBV7-2,-,few,TRBJ2-7,CASSPGTPFSYEQYF,TGTGCCAGCAGCCCCGGGACACCATTCTCCTACGAGCAGTACTTC
TRBV9,-,few,TRBJ2-7,CASSVVGESEQYF,TGTGCCAGCAGCGTAGTTGGGGAGAGCGAGCAGTACTTC